Listed below are T cell receptor beta chains from one sample, sequenced in a study of T-cell reconstitution after alpha-beta-depleted transplantation in children. TCRdb reanalysed the PCR reads using MiXCR and keeps one entry per CDR3 protein. The sample contains about 31,000 distinct CDR3 sequences, around 6% of which appear only once. The source was peripheral blood, collected 60 days after TCRalphabeta/CD19-depleted stem cell transplant. These receptors originate from a child in the first two years of life who had a stem cell transplant for acute myeloid leukemia, so the T cells may come from the graft donor. Both conserved end residues are part of each CDR3. D genes are given only for firm matches. Some rows have no size entry. The others give once, few or many, or a class for an expanded clone.

J | size | D | V | length | CDR3 | DNA
TRBJ2-7 | many | - | TRBV27 | 14 | CASSLGLAPYEQYF | TGTGCCAGCAGTTTGGGCCTCGCACCCTACGAGCAGTACTTC
TRBJ2-1 | many | - | TRBV14 | 15 | CASSQRGASYNEQFF | TGTGCCAGCAGCCAGCGAGGTGCCTCCTACAATGAGCAGTTCTTC
TRBJ2-3 | - | TRBD2 | TRBV7-2 | 15 | CASSWGLASTDTQYF | TGTGCCAGCAGCTGGGGACTAGCGAGCACAGATACGCAGTATTTT
TRBJ1-2 | many | - | TRBV18 | 15 | CASSPEDEILYGYTF | TGTGCCAGCTCACCTGAGGACGAGATACTCTATGGCTACACCTTC
TRBJ2-7 | - | TRBD1 | TRBV27 | 15 | CASSHGTGFSYEQYF | TGTGCCAGCAGTCACGGGACAGGGTTCAGCTACGAGCAGTACTTC
TRBJ1-1 | many | - | TRBV25-1 | 14 | CASSEAPWETEAFF | TGTGCCAGCAGTGAGGCCCCCTGGGAGACTGAAGCTTTCTTT
TRBJ2-5 | many | - | TRBV7-2 | 15 | CASSYYGTLSETQYF | TGTGCCAGCAGCTACTACGGGACCCTATCGGAGACCCAGTACTTC
TRBJ2-2 | many | - | TRBV11-2 | 14 | CASREVKGIGELFF | TGTGCCAGCAGGGAGGTCAAGGGCATCGGGGAGCTGTTTTTT
TRBJ1-1 | - | - | TRBV5-5 | 15 | CASSLVKRASRGAFF | TGTGCCAGCAGCCTGGTAAAACGGGCTTCTCGAGGAGCTTTCTTT
TRBJ2-1 | many | - | TRBV24-1 | 13 | CATSIRGYNEQFF | TGTGCCACCAGTATTCGGGGTTACAATGAGCAGTTCTTC
TRBJ2-3 | many | - | TRBV27 | 13 | CASSPSLTDTQYF | TGTGCCAGCAGTCCCTCTCTGACAGATACGCAGTATTTT
TRBJ2-7 | many | - | TRBV27 | 14 | CASSQGLTLYEQYF | TGTGCCAGCAGTCAAGGACTAACCCTGTACGAGCAGTACTTC
TRBJ2-7 | few | TRBD1 | TRBV7-9 | 15 | CASSGTGTGSAEQYF | TGTGCCAGCAGCGGGACCGGGACAGGGTCTGCCGAGCAGTACTTC
TRBJ2-2 | many | - | TRBV4-3 | 16 | CASSRELSENTGELFF | TGCGCCAGCAGCCGAGAGCTGTCGGAGAACACCGGGGAGCTGTTTTTT
TRBJ2-1 | medium-sized | - | TRBV20-1 | 15 | CSAMSRRSSYNEQFF | TGCAGTGCCATGTCCCGTAGGAGCTCCTACAATGAGCAGTTCTTC
TRBJ1-5 | - | - | TRBV6-2/TRBV6-3 | 14 | CASSYVMEGQPQHF | TGTGCCAGCAGTTACGTCATGGAAGGACAGCCCCAGCATTTT
TRBJ2-5 | many | TRBD2 | TRBV15 | 13 | CATSATSKETQYF | TGTGCCACCAGCGCGACTAGCAAAGAGACCCAGTACTTC
TRBJ2-7 | few | - | TRBV10-3 | 13 | CATNRSPSYEQYF | TGTGCCACCAACAGATCACCTTCCTACGAGCAGTACTTC
TRBJ2-1 | few | TRBD1 | TRBV11-2 | 15 | CASRVGQGSYNEQFF | TGTGCCAGCAGGGTGGGACAGGGGTCCTACAATGAGCAGTTCTTC
TRBJ2-6 | few | - | TRBV2 | 16 | CASSEPTTNGANVLTF | TGTGCCAGCAGTGAACCCACTACAAATGGGGCCAACGTCCTGACTTTC
TRBJ2-7 | few | TRBD1 | TRBV7-9 | 15 | CASSRPTGGPYEQYF | TGTGCCAGCAGCCGACCCACAGGGGGCCCCTACGAGCAGTACTTC
TRBJ2-5 | many | TRBD1 | TRBV5-1 | 15 | CASSLDEGTGETQYF | TGCGCCAGCAGCTTGGATGAGGGGACAGGAGAGACCCAGTACTTC
TRBJ2-3 | many | TRBD2 | TRBV20-1 | 16 | CSARNPGLAVTDTQYF | TGCAGTGCTAGAAACCCGGGACTAGCGGTCACAGATACGCAGTATTTT
TRBJ2-7 | many | - | TRBV3-1 | 15 | CASSQKSYSSYEQYF | TGTGCCAGCAGCCAAAAATCATACAGCTCCTACGAGCAGTACTTC
TRBJ1-4 | many | TRBD1 | TRBV11-2 | 16 | CASSLGDRALLEKLFF | TGTGCCAGCAGCCTAGGAGACAGGGCCTTACTTGAAAAACTGTTTTTT
TRBJ1-4 | few | - | TRBV5-6 | 15 | CASSLAGGWGEKLFF | TGTGCCAGCAGCTTGGCCGGCGGGTGGGGAGAAAAACTGTTTTTT
TRBJ2-2 | many | - | TRBV11-2 | 13 | CASSLSEAGELFF | TGTGCCAGCAGCTTATCGGAAGCCGGGGAGCTGTTTTTT
TRBJ2-1 | many | TRBD1 | TRBV6-2/TRBV6-3 | 16 | CASSTFRQGSYNEQFF | TGTGCCAGCAGTACCTTCAGACAGGGCTCTTACAATGAGCAGTTCTTC
TRBJ1-2 | - | - | TRBV20-1 | 12 | CSARPENYGYTF | TGCAGTGCTAGACCAGAGAACTATGGCTACACCTTC
TRBJ2-2 | many | TRBD2 | TRBV29-1 | 17 | CSFLSGRAVGNTGELFF | TGCAGCTTCCTTAGCGGGAGGGCCGTCGGGAACACCGGGGAGCTGTTTTTT
TRBJ2-3 | medium-sized | - | TRBV5-1 | 16 | CASSLTSGGGTDTQYF | TGCGCCAGCAGCTTAACCTCGGGGGGCGGCACAGATACGCAGTATTTT
TRBJ2-1 | many | TRBD2 | TRBV7-3 | 13 | CASSPTSVGEQFF | TGTGCCAGCAGCCCGACTAGCGTGGGTGAGCAGTTCTTC
TRBJ1-4 | many | - | TRBV30 | 13 | CAFTFGGNGKLFF | TGTGCCTTCACCTTTGGCGGAAATGGAAAACTGTTTTTT
TRBJ2-3 | many | - | TRBV5-5 | 13 | CASSFQVTDTQYF | TGTGCCAGCAGCTTCCAGGTTACAGATACGCAGTATTTT
TRBJ2-5 | - | - | TRBV5-1 | 12 | CASSPTEETQYF | TGCGCCAGCAGCCCGACTGAAGAGACCCAGTACTTC
TRBJ1-4 | many | TRBD1 | TRBV2 | 14 | CASERGTEHEKLFF | TGTGCCAGTGAAAGGGGGACAGAGCATGAAAAACTGTTTTTT
TRBJ2-3 | many | TRBD2 | TRBV2 | 18 | CASRNRAGALFSTDTQYF | TGTGCCAGCAGAAATCGAGCGGGGGCCCTCTTCAGCACAGATACGCAGTATTTT
TRBJ1-1 | many | - | TRBV29-1 | 16 | CSVEDLGGKSKAEAFF | TGCAGCGTTGAAGATCTCGGGGGTAAGTCCAAGGCTGAAGCTTTCTTT
TRBJ1-2 | - | TRBD1 | TRBV28 | 13 | CASGQTGDYGYTF | TGTGCCAGCGGACAGACAGGGGACTATGGCTACACCTTC
TRBJ2-2 | many | - | TRBV2 | 15 | CASRGGRGYTGELFF | TGTGCCAGCAGGGGGGGCAGGGGATACACCGGGGAGCTGTTTTTT
TRBJ2-1 | few | - | TRBV24-1 | 13 | CATSDSVPLEQFF | TGTGCCACCAGTGATTCGGTGCCCTTAGAGCAGTTCTTC
TRBJ2-7 | - | - | TRBV30 | 12 | CAWSRTSYEQYF | TGTGCCTGGAGTCGGACCTCCTACGAGCAGTACTTC
TRBJ1-1 | many | - | TRBV10-3 | 15 | CAISEDQRLNTEAFF | TGTGCCATCAGTGAGGACCAGAGGTTGAACACTGAAGCTTTCTTT
TRBJ2-5 | many | TRBD2 | TRBV12-3/TRBV12-4 | 15 | CASSPASGPEGTQYF | TGTGCCAGCAGCCCCGCTAGCGGACCAGAAGGGACCCAGTACTTC
TRBJ2-7 | many | TRBD2 | TRBV10-3 | 14 | CATLASGSSYEQYF | TGTGCCACCCTCGCTAGCGGGAGTTCCTACGAGCAGTACTTC
TRBJ2-3 | many | - | TRBV11-2 | 13 | CASSLRGADTQYF | TGTGCCAGCAGCTTGCGGGGAGCAGATACGCAGTATTTT
TRBJ2-1 | - | - | TRBV6-4 | 14 | CASSDFPGPYEQFF | TGTGCCAGCAGTGACTTTCCGGGACCCTACGAGCAGTTCTTC
TRBJ2-1 | many | - | TRBV9 | 13 | CASSVGANNEQFF | TGTGCCAGCAGCGTTGGGGCAAATAATGAGCAGTTCTTC
TRBJ2-5 | many | - | TRBV3-1 | 13 | CASSPGQQETQYF | TGTGCCAGCAGCCCCGGACAACAAGAGACCCAGTACTTC
TRBJ2-5 | - | TRBD1 | TRBV2 | 12 | CATRTGRETQYF | TGTGCCACCAGGACAGGGAGAGAGACCCAGTACTTC